Listed below are T cell receptor beta chains from one sample, sequenced in a study of blood T cell repertoires in COVID-19. The protocol was immunoSEQ multiplex PCR, while the TCRdb copy is restricted to in-frame clones and leaves out a portion. The repertoire holds 150,000 to 250,000 clones, with about 90% as singletons. The specimen sequenced was PBMCs or T cells enriched from blood (not recorded which). The receptor source for this set is a woman aged 30 to 39 who had recovered from COVID-19. Both conserved end residues are part of each CDR3. A D gene is named only where the DNA matches it firmly. Clone size appears in some rows only: once, few, many, or a class for an expanded clone.

TRBV14	TRBJ2-1	.	.	CASSHPIASSYNEQFF	TGTGCCAGCAGCCACCCCATAGCGAGCTCCTACAATGAGCAGTTCTTC
TRBV9	TRBJ2-1	TRBD2	.	CASSASTLGGAYNEQFF	TGTGCCAGCAGCGCCTCGACTTTGGGGGGGGCCTACAATGAGCAGTTCTTC
TRBV5-1	TRBJ1-2	TRBD1	.	CASSPRTGDYGYTF	TGCGCCAGCAGCCCGAGGACAGGGGACTATGGCTACACCTTC
TRBV3-1/TRBV3-2	TRBJ1-3	TRBD1	.	CASSQGPTGTSGNTIYF	TGTGCCAGCAGCCAAGGTCCGACAGGGACCTCTGGAAACACCATATATTTT
TRBV20-1	TRBJ1-1	.	.	CSASVGNTEAFF	TGCAGTGCTAGTGTCGGGAACACTGAAGCTTTCTTT
TRBV30	TRBJ1-2	.	.	CAWSVQGRGREQGYTF	TGTGCCTGGAGTGTACAGGGTAGGGGCAGGGAGCAGGGCTACACCTTC
TRBV7-9	TRBJ1-6	.	.	CASSLVGGRESPLHF	TGTGCCAGCAGCTTAGTTGGAGGGAGAGAATCACCCCTCCACTTT
TRBV5-6	TRBJ2-1	TRBD2	.	CASSAGLAGEQFF	TGTGCCAGCAGCGCGGGACTAGCTGGTGAGCAGTTCTTC
TRBV16	TRBJ1-6	TRBD1	.	CASSFKSTGEASPLHF	TGTGCCAGCAGCTTTAAAAGTACAGGGGAGGCTTCACCCCTCCACTTT
TRBV9	TRBJ2-2	.	.	CASSVLGSANTGELFF	TGTGCCAGCAGCGTCCTGGGTAGCGCTAACACCGGGGAGCTGTTTTTT
TRBV15	TRBJ1-1	.	.	CATSRGTLLNTEAFF	TGTGCCACCAGCAGAGGAACTCTTTTGAACACTGAAGCTTTCTTT
TRBV6-5	TRBJ1-1	.	.	CASSYSAGDTDEAFF	TGTGCCAGCAGTTACTCGGCAGGGGATACTGATGAAGCTTTCTTT
TRBV6-6	TRBJ2-2	TRBD2	.	CASSSHASGGEGELFF	TGTGCCAGCAGTTCCCATGCTAGCGGGGGGGAGGGGGAGCTGTTTTTT
TRBV20-1	TRBJ1-2	.	.	CSAPLTPGYTF	TGCAGTGCCCCGCTGACACCCGGCTACACCTTC
TRBV7-9	TRBJ2-7	TRBD2	.	CASSLVAGGPHEQYF	TGTGCCAGCAGCTTAGTTGCGGGAGGGCCCCACGAGCAGTACTTC
TRBV5-5	TRBJ1-4	TRBD1	.	CASTDRVENEKLFF	TGTGCCAGCACCGACAGGGTAGAAAATGAAAAACTGTTTTTT
TRBV19	TRBJ2-1	TRBD2	once	CASSIWTSSLYEQFF	TGTGCCAGTAGTATTTGGACTAGCTCTCTATATGAGCAGTTCTTC
TRBV7-6	TRBJ2-1	.	.	CASSRSYNEQFF	TGTGCCAGCAGCCGCAGCTACAATGAGCAGTTCTTC
TRBV2	TRBJ1-2	.	once	CASSDAREAGYTF	TGTGCCAGCAGTGACGCCAGGGAGGCTGGCTACACCTTC
TRBV2	TRBJ2-3	TRBD2	.	CASSEKRGGVTQYF	TGTGCCAGCAGTGAAAAGCGCGGGGGAGTTACGCAGTATTTT
TRBV6-2/TRBV6-3	TRBJ2-5	TRBD2	.	CASSYSTSGGQETQYF	TGTGCCAGCAGTTACTCGACTAGCGGGGGGCAAGAGACCCAGTACTTC
TRBV7-9	TRBJ1-2	TRBD1	.	CASSQGQGVGGYGYTF	TGTGCCAGCAGCCAGGGACAGGGGGTAGGTGGCTATGGCTACACCTTC
TRBV7-8	TRBJ2-5	.	.	CASSLGGSGVWYF	TGTGCCAGCAGCTTAGGGGGTAGCGGCGTCTGGTACTTC
TRBV27	TRBJ1-2	TRBD1	.	CASKQGAGYGYTF	TGTGCCAGCAAACAGGGGGCGGGCTATGGCTACACCTTC
TRBV19	TRBJ2-4	.	.	CASSTLGVAKNIQYF	TGTGCCAGTAGTACCCTCGGGGTAGCCAAAAACATTCAGTACTTC
TRBV7-2	TRBJ2-7	.	.	CASSFETTYEQYF	TGTGCCAGCAGCTTTGAGACTACCTACGAGCAGTACTTC
TRBV11-3	TRBJ1-1	TRBD1	.	CASSLGTGGFTEAFF	TGTGCCAGCAGCTTAGGGACAGGGGGCTTCACTGAAGCTTTCTTT
TRBV12-3/TRBV12-4	TRBJ1-1	TRBD1	.	CASIRQGLTEAFF	TGTGCCAGCATTCGACAGGGCCTGACTGAAGCTTTCTTT
TRBV5-6	TRBJ1-2	TRBD1	.	CASNGWVDRRNYGYTF	TGTGCCAGCAACGGGTGGGTGGACAGGAGGAACTATGGCTACACCTTC
TRBV11-2	TRBJ1-2	.	.	CASSLGRVYGYTF	TGTGCCAGCAGCTTAGGCAGGGTCTATGGCTACACCTTC